This TCR beta chain was sequenced during a study of shared clonotypes between healthy human individuals. Study results and caveats: The four-donor shared clonotypes exceeded non-shared clonotypes in generation probability, with non-shared ones scoring lower.

Cells designated naive CD8 were CD45RO-negative and were positively selected for CCR7, with terminally differentiated effector memory CD45RA+ cells excluded. Assay: immunoSEQ multiplex PCR; the TCRdb copy retains only in-frame clones and omits some. The table has about 1.9 million clones, roughly 93% seen once. In the case of this clone: No antigen is known for it.

After removal of 6 bases from V and 3 bases from J, the junction contained 10 bases not matched to a gene. Germline V gene sequence: CDR1 SNHLY, CDR2 FYNNEI. The CDR3 covers 15 residues. The chain has TRBV2 and TRBJ1-1; 7 bases are shared with TRBD1. This receptor was taken from a man aged 18 to 29 in good health. Some clones in this sample may be carry-over from other donors' samples. Sequencing input: naive CD8+ T cells from PBMCs. The CDR3: CASSGGQWGDTEAFF. CDR3 DNA: TGTGCCAGCAGCGGGGGACAGTGGGGGGACACTGAAGCTTTCTTT.